Included here is one TCR beta chain sequence, with context. A second 7 to 11 cycle PCR used barcoded and J-beta primers. Each CDR3 protein is one row after TCRdb ran MiXCR on the 5' RACE reads. The sample includes some 1.8 million distinct CDR3 sequences, around 40% of them seen just once. The sample belongs to a study of blood T cells in healthy people across ages. The V gene lost 0 bases and the J gene lost 4 bases, with 12 bases spanning the gap. The CDR3 length is 15 residues. Per the germline V gene, CDR1 is LGHDT and CDR2 is YNNKEL (reference sequence). The clonotype comes from a human donor in good health. Sequenced: blood. The chain recombines TRBV3-1 with TRBJ1-2; weak D call: TRBD1 (5 bases). The CDR3, as DNA: TGTGCCAGCAGCCAAGAGTGGGGGGGTTCCTATGGCTACACCTTC. Its protein product is CASSQEWGGSYGYTF.